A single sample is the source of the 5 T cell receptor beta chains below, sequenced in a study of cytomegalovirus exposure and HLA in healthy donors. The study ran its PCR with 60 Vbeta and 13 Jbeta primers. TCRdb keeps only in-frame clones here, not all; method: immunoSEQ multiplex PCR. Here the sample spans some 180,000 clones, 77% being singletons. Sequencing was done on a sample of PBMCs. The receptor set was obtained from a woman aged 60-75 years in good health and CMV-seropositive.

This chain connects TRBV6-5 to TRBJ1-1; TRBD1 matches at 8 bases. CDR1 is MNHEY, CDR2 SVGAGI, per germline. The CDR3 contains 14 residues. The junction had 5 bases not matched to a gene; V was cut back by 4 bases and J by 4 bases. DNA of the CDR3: TGTGCCAGCAGTTTTACAGGGGGGGGCACTGAAGCTTTCTTT. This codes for CASSFTGGGTEAFF.

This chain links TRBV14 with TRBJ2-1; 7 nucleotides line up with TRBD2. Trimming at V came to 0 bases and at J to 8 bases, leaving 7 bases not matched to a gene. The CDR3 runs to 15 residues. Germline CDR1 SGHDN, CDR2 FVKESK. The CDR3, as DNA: TGTGCCAGCAGCCAAGAAGGCGGGAGCGCGGATGAGCAGTTCTTC. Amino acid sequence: CASSQEGGSADEQFF.

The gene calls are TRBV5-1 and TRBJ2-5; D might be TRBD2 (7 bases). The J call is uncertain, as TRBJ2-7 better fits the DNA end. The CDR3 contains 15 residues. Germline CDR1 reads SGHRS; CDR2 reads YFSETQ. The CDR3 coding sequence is TGCGCCAGCAGCGGGGGGGTGCAGGGGCCCTACGAGCAGTACTTC. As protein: CASSGGVQGPYEQYF.

The CDR3 coding sequence is TGTGCCAGCAGCTCGGGACTAGCGGCTAACACAGATACGCAGTATTTT. Translating it yields CASSSGLAANTDTQYF. The gene calls are TRBV5-6 and TRBJ2-3; TRBD2 aligns across 11 bases. The CDR3 runs to 16 residues. In germline, CDR1 is SGHDT, CDR2 YYEEEE. J lost 2 bases, V lost 3 bases, and 5 bases had no gene match.

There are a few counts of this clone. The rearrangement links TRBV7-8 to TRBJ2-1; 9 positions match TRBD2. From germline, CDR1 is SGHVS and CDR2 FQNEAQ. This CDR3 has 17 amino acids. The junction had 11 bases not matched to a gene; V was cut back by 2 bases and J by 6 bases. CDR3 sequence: CASSLIQRGARLNEQFF. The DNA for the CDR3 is TGTGCCAGCAGCTTAATCCAGCGGGGGGCTCGTCTCAATGAGCAGTTCTTC.